The 27 T cell receptor beta chains below come from one sample, sequenced in a study of blood T cells in healthy people across ages. It was with a sample-barcoded 5' primer and a J-beta primer mix that a second PCR of roughly 7 to 12 cycles was run. TCRdb re-called the 5' RACE reads through MiXCR, storing one row per CDR3 protein. The repertoire holds around 1.5 million distinct CDR3 sequences, with around 35% as singletons. Sequenced input: blood. The receptor source for this set is a woman under 40 in good health.

This clonotype was counted a few times. The J gene is TRBJ2-7, the V gene TRBV27; 7 bases are shared with TRBD1. This CDR3 has 14 amino acids. CDR1 MNHEY and CDR2 SMNVEV come from the germline V gene (reference sequence). V lost 0 bases, J lost 4 bases, and 3 bases stayed unmatched. DNA for the CDR3: TGTGCCAGCAGTTTATCGGTCAGGGGGTACGAGCAGTACTTC. Its translation: CASSLSVRGYEQYF.

In regard to this clonotype: As the CDR3 is not closed by the conserved phenylalanine or tryptophan, this likely results from a read error. The chain links TRBV15 to TRBJ2-3; D is unclear. The CDR3 length is 15 residues. V lost 0 bases, J lost 4 bases, and 11 bases lay in between. The germline V gene has CDR1 LNHNV and CDR2 YYDKDF (reference sequence). The CDR3 sequence: CATSRDPVSSDTQYS. The CDR3 coding sequence is TGTGCCACCAGCAGAGATCCGGTCAGTTCAGATACGCAGTATTCT.

This clonotype was found a few times. The V call is TRBV13, the J call TRBJ1-2; D is possibly TRBD1 (5 bases). The V and J ends lost 4 bases and 2 bases respectively, with 14 bases between them. Germline CDR1 reads PRHDT; CDR2 reads FYEKMQ (reference sequence). CDR3 length: 15 amino acids. The chain's CDR3 is CASSSRAGLNYGYTF. CDR3 bases: TGTGCCAGCAGCTCTCGGGCAGGGCTGAACTATGGCTACACCTTC. Variable domain in full (rest from reference TRBV13 and TRBJ1-2): AAGVIQSPRHLIKEKRETATLKCYPIPRHDTVYWYQQGPGQDPQFLISFYEKMQSDKGSIPDRFSAQQFSDYHSELNMSSLELGDSALYFCASSSRAGLNYGYTFGSGTRLTVV.

This chain uses TRBV20-1 with TRBJ1-5; D unclear. The germline V gene encodes CDR1 DFQATT and CDR2 SNEGSKA (reference sequence). CDR3 size: 13 residues. Trimming pared 1 base from V and 1 base from J, leaving 5 bases between. CDR3 sequence (DNA): TGCAGTGCTAGAGCTGTAAGCAATCAGCCCCAGCATTTT. Its protein product is CSARAVSNQPQHF.

The sample holds a few counts of this clonotype. The chain combines TRBV7-9 with TRBJ1-6, with TRBD1 matching over 8 bases. The germline V gene encodes CDR1 SEHNR and CDR2 FQNEAQ (reference sequence). The length of the CDR3 is 14 residues. Trimming removed 6 bases from V and 8 bases from J; junction bases left unmatched: 6. The CDR3 sequence is CASRRDRWDSPLHF. The CDR3, as DNA: TGTGCCAGCAGACGGGACAGGTGGGATTCACCCCTCCACTTT.

The table lists this clonotype with a few counts. V and J are TRBV6-2 or TRBV6-3 and TRBJ2-2; the D call may be TRBD1 or TRBD2 (5 bases each). This CDR3 comprises 12 residues. CDR1 is MNHEY, CDR2 SVGEGT, per germline. Trimming cost V 6 bases and J 6 bases, with 8 bases left between them. The CDR3 DNA reads TGTGCCAGCAGGCCGGGGCCCGGGGAGCTGTTTTTT. Its protein product is CASRPGPGELFF.

Concerning this clonotype itself: The junction differs from germline at one of its ends, possibly a read error. V usage is TRBV2 and J usage is TRBJ2-3, with a tentative D call TRBD2 (7 bases). The CDR3 runs to 15 residues. Germline CDR1 SNHLY, CDR2 FYNNEI. The CDR3 DNA reads as TGTGCCAGCAGGGGGGCTAGCGGACGCACGGATACGCAGTATTTT. Encoded protein: CASRGASGRTDTQYF.

This chain joins TRBV20-1 and TRBJ1-1; 7 bases are shared with TRBD1. Germline loops: CDR1 DFQATT, CDR2 SNEGSKA (reference sequence). V shed 0 bases, J shed 0 bases, and the junction held 4 bases outside the gene matches. The CDR3 is 15 amino acids. For the CDR3, the DNA is TGCAGTGCTAGAGATCTGACAGGGATGAACACTGAAGCTTTCTTT. Amino acid sequence: CSARDLTGMNTEAFF.

The table lists this clonotype with many counts. V usage is TRBV20-1 and J usage is TRBJ1-1; D call uncertain. Trimming cost V 6 bases and J 0 bases, with 17 bases left between them. The CDR3 runs to 15 residues. Germline-derived CDR1 and CDR2 are DFQATT and SNEGSKA (reference sequence). CDR3 amino acids: CSARSYLSVNTEAFF. In DNA form, the CDR3 reads TGCAGTGCCCGCAGTTACCTGTCCGTGAACACTGAAGCTTTCTTT.

The table lists this clonotype with a few counts. The chain uses TRBV6-1 and TRBJ2-2; TRBD2 aligns across 15 bases. This CDR3 has 17 residues. V trimming: 7 bases; J trimming: 1 base; junction bases outside the gene matches: 4. Per the germline V gene, CDR1 is MNHNS and CDR2 is SASEGT. DNA for the CDR3: TGTGCCAGCACCCGGACTAGCGGGGGGGTGAACACCGGGGAGCTGTTTTTT. Protein sequence: CASTRTSGGVNTGELFF.

This clonotype showed up just a few times. Relative to the germline gene, one junction end is altered; a read error may explain this. The V gene is TRBV20-1, the J gene TRBJ2-7, with D perhaps assigned TRBD1 or TRBD2 (5 bases each). Looked up from germline, CDR1 is DFQATT and CDR2 is SNEGSKA (reference sequence). This CDR3 has 15 amino acids. Here the CDR3 reads CSARDPRSGHYEQYF. Written as DNA, the CDR3 is TGCAGTGCTAGAGATCCGCGAAGCGGACACTACGAACAGTACTTC.

J is TRBJ2-7 and V is TRBV28; 10 bases align to TRBD2. V lost 2 bases to trimming and J lost 4 bases; unmatched junction nucleotides: 5. There are 15 residues in the CDR3. The V gene's germline CDR1 is MDHEN and CDR2 SYDVKM. In DNA, the CDR3 is TGTGCCAGCAGTTTAGCGGGACTAGCGAGGTACGAGCAGTACTTC. It translates to CASSLAGLARYEQYF.

This clonotype was observed a few times. The chain joins TRBV5-6 to TRBJ2-5; D not resolved. V was cut by 1 base and J by 0 bases, with 4 bases left in between. The germline gives CDR1 SGHDT, CDR2 YYEEEE. There are 13 residues in the CDR3. The chain's CDR3 is CASSLYYQETQYF. The CDR3 coding sequence is TGTGCCAGCAGCTTGTACTACCAAGAGACCCAGTACTTC.

This clonotype was counted only a few times. The rearrangement joins TRBV5-1 to TRBJ2-3; 7 bases are shared with TRBD1. The CDR3 spans 15 residues. Looked up from germline, CDR1 is SGHRS and CDR2 is YFSETQ. V lost 2 bases and J lost 2; bases outside the gene matches: 5. The CDR3 DNA is TGCGCCAGCAGCTTACAGGGGCCCGACACAGATACGCAGTATTTT. This translates into CASSLQGPDTDTQYF.

CDR3 nucleotide sequence: TGCAGTGCTCCGAGCGGGAGGTACAACAATGAGCAGTTCTTC. It specifies CSAPSGRYNNEQFF. The rearrangement uses TRBV20-1 and TRBJ2-1, with TRBD2 matching over 9 bases. V lost 5 bases, J lost 5 bases, and 7 bases stayed unmatched. This CDR3 is 14 amino acids long. CDR1 and CDR2 (germline): DFQATT, SNEGSKA (reference sequence).

The genes are TRBV5-1 and TRBJ1-1, with 9 bases matching TRBD1. CDR3 length: 18 amino acids. V lost 0 bases, J lost 1 base, and 10 bases stayed unmatched. Germline V gives CDR1 SGHRS, CDR2 YFSETQ. The CDR3 DNA reads TGCGCCAGCAGCTTGGCCCTTAACCCGGGACAGGGGAACACTGAAGCTTTCTTT. Amino acid sequence: CASSLALNPGQGNTEAFF.

Only a few counts were recorded for this clonotype. The chain recombines TRBV6-1 with TRBJ2-7; TRBD1 is a possible D gene (5 bases). The CDR3 extends over 15 amino acids. CDR1 is MNHNS and CDR2 is SASEGT in the germline V gene. V lost 4 bases and J lost 0, with 13 bases in between. The DNA of the CDR3 is TGTGCCAGCAGTGTCGTGGACACCGGCTCCTACGAGCAGTACTTC. As protein: CASSVVDTGSYEQYF.

The chain couples TRBV20-1 to TRBJ2-7, with TRBD2 identical over 7 bases. CDR3 length equals 15 residues. Per the germline V gene, CDR1 is DFQATT and CDR2 is SNEGSKA (reference sequence). Trimming took 3 bases from V and 7 from J; bases not matched to a gene: 15. The CDR3, as DNA: TGCAGTGCTAGCGCTCCAGGGTCTCCCGGGGGGGAGCAGTACTTC. It is translated as CSASAPGSPGGEQYF.

This clonotype was observed at least ten times. One junction end does not reproduce the germline sequence, and a read error may be involved. Here the CDR3 reads CASSLGSETQYF. Written as DNA, the CDR3 is TGTGCCAGCAGCTTAGGCTCGGAGACCCAGTACTTC. The genes are TRBV5-1 and TRBJ2-5; D is ambiguous. The germline gives CDR1 SGHRS, CDR2 YFSETQ. CDR3 length: 12 residues. The whole variable domain, filled in from reference TRBV5-1 and TRBJ2-5, reads KAGVTQTPRYLIKTRGQQVTLSCSPISGHRSVSWYQQTPGQGLQFLFEYFSETQRNKGNFPGRFSGRQFSNSRSEMNVSTLELGDSALYLCASSLGSETQYFGPGTRLLVL.

This clonotype was recorded a few times. This chain connects TRBV6-1 to TRBJ1-5; D is ambiguous. V dropped 0 bases and J dropped 9 bases, with 3 bases sitting between them. The germline V gene encodes CDR1 MNHNS and CDR2 SASEGT. CDR3 length: 11 residues. The CDR3 here is CASSEARPQHF. CDR3 nucleotide sequence: TGTGCCAGCAGTGAAGCTAGGCCCCAGCATTTT.

The chain joins TRBV20-1 to TRBJ2-3; 10 nucleotides agree with TRBD2. Germline CDR1 reads DFQATT; CDR2 reads SNEGSKA (reference sequence). CDR3 length: 19 amino acids. The trim removed 5 bases at V and 3 bases at J, leaving 20 bases unmatched. The CDR3 protein is CSAPIPASGGAFRTDTQYF. CDR3 DNA: TGCAGTGCTCCTATCCCGGCCAGCGGGGGGGCATTTAGAACAGATACGCAGTATTTT.

The CDR3 DNA follows: TGTGCCTGGAACCGGGCCTTGGGGGGTAATCAGCCCCAGCATTTT. The encoded protein is CAWNRALGGNQPQHF. The genes are TRBV30 and TRBJ1-5; D possibly corresponds to TRBD1 (5 bases). Deletions cut 4 bases from V and 4 bases from J, with 17 bases between. The CDR3 runs to 15 residues. Germline V CDR1 and CDR2: GTSNPN, SVGIG (reference sequence).

This chain links TRBV5-6 with TRBJ2-3; TRBD2 is a possible D gene (6 bases). V lost 2 bases, J lost 5 bases, and 18 bases lay in between. This CDR3 comprises 16 residues. Per germline, CDR1 SGHDT and CDR2 YYEEEE. For the CDR3, the DNA is TGTGCCAGCAGCTTAAGGGCGGGAAGCGGAGAAGATACGCAGTATTTT. Translating it yields CASSLRAGSGEDTQYF.

This clonotype was seen a few times. V is TRBV20-1 and J is TRBJ2-1; 10 bases align to TRBD2. The CDR3 has 14 residues. Looked up from germline, CDR1 is DFQATT and CDR2 is SNEGSKA (reference sequence). V shed 6 bases, J shed 5 bases, and the junction held 7 bases outside the gene matches. CDR3 sequence: CSARGLATDNEQFF. Written as DNA, the CDR3 is TGCAGTGCAAGGGGACTAGCGACGGACAATGAGCAGTTCTTC.

This clonotype was seen only a few times. The gene calls are TRBV11-2 and TRBJ2-7; a possible D gene is TRBD1 (5 bases). Germline V gene data show CDR1 as SGHAT and CDR2 as FQNNGV. V dropped 2 bases and J dropped 3 bases, with 8 bases sitting between them. The CDR3 contains 13 residues. DNA of the CDR3: TGTGCCAGCAGCTTAAGACAGCTCTACGAGCAGTACTTC. It translates to CASSLRQLYEQYF.

J is TRBJ2-3 and V is TRBV15; D is unresolved. Germline V gene data show CDR1 as LNHNV and CDR2 as YYDKDF (reference sequence). CDR3 length equals 15 residues. V lost 0 bases, J lost 4 bases, and 11 bases lay in between. The CDR3 DNA sequence: TGTGCCACCAGCAGAGAGATGGTTTGGGCAGATACGCAGTATTTT. It yields the protein CATSREMVWADTQYF.

Of note for this clonotype: Lacking the conserved final phenylalanine or tryptophan, this CDR3 likely reflects a read error. The gene calls are TRBV10-3 and TRBJ2-1; D gene ambiguous. The CDR3 contains 12 residues. V shed 0 bases and J shed 8 bases, with 5 bases lying between them. Germline CDR1 and CDR2: ENHRY and SYGVKD. The CDR3 DNA is TGTGCCATCAGTGAGTCGAATTATGAGCAGTTCGTC. Residues: CAISESNYEQFV.